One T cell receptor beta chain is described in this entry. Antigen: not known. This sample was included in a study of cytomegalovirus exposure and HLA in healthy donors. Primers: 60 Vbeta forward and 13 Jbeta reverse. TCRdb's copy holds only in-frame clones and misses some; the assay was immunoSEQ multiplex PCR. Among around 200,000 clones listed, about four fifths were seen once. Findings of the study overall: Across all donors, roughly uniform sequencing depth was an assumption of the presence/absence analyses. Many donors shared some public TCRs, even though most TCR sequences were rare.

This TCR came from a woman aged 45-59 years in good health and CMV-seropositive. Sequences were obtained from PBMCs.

CDR3 region: CASSPNSILAGGDEQFF. The CDR3 DNA sequence: TGTGCCAGCTCACCGAATTCGATACTAGCGGGGGGCGATGAGCAGTTCTTC. This sequence joins TRBV18 and TRBJ2-1; 12 nucleotides match TRBD2. V was clipped by 3 bases and J by 8 bases; unmatched bases: 11. There are 17 residues in the CDR3. Germline CDR1 reads KGHSH; CDR2 reads LQKENI.